The sequence of this T cell receptor (beta chain) was determined in a study of blood T cell repertoires in COVID-19. Study-wide context: Some COVID-19 samples were acute and others convalescent; all came from the United States, Italy and Spain. The analysed material was cDNA or gDNA that came from T cells, B-cell-depleted T cells, or PBMCs.

Per the authors' pipeline: Amplification of reference gene primers provided the estimated nucleated cell counts. Profiling relied on immunoSEQ multiplex PCR, and the TCRdb table lists in-frame clones only, not all of them. The V and J calls and the clone size are those of that table, but D and trimming were determined from the DNA. The table shows fewer than 400,000 clones, with around 86% occurring only once. A single count supports this clone. The same CDR3 arises from other DNA sequences in this sample as well. Sequencing was carried out using peripheral blood. The receptor was isolated from a human donor in a cohort sampled during active COVID-19.

The CDR3 reads CASSSTGLSNYGYTF. CDR3 DNA: TGTGCCAGCAGTTCGACAGGGCTCAGTAACTATGGCTACACCTTC. The chain links TRBV6-6 to TRBJ1-2; 7 nucleotides match TRBD1. Germline values: CDR1 MNHNY, CDR2 SVGAGI (reference sequence). Trimming cost V 4 bases and J 1 base; bases outside gene matches: 6. The CDR3 is 15 amino acids.